This TCR beta chain was sequenced for a study of cytomegalovirus exposure and HLA in healthy donors. Notes on this clone: Its antigen is unidentified.

Study conclusions and caveats: As immune exposure information, only CMV serostatus was available.

The CDR3 extends over 17 amino acids. Germline CDR1 reads SGHDT; CDR2 reads YYEEEE. The trim removed 0 bases at V and 10 bases at J, leaving 13 bases unmatched. PCR amplification relied on 60 Vbeta primers (plus 13 Jbeta primers). The protocol was immunoSEQ multiplex PCR, while the TCRdb copy is restricted to in-frame clones and leaves out a portion. Among some 190,000 clones listed, about 87% were seen once. The specimen sequenced was PBMCs. V usage is TRBV5-6 and J usage is TRBJ1-6; 7 bases fit TRBD1. The sequence was collected from a man aged 25 to 40 in good health and CMV-seronegative. This CDR3 is CASSLDRSGGAGSPLHF. CDR3 bases: TGTGCCAGCAGCTTGGATAGGTCAGGGGGTGCCGGATCACCCCTCCACTTT.